The 18 T cell receptor beta chains listed next were all sequenced from one sample in a study of blood T cell repertoires in COVID-19. Generated by immunoSEQ multiplex PCR, the TCRdb table keeps only in-frame clones and is missing some. The sample consists of 110,000 to 150,000 clones, 85% of them appearing once. The sample comprised PBMCs or T cells enriched from blood (not recorded which). The origin of the receptors is a woman aged 40-49 years who had recovered from COVID-19.

This sequence joins TRBV12-3 or TRBV12-4 and TRBJ1-2; D gene ambiguous. Trimming cost V 4 bases and J 5 bases, with 8 bases left between them. The CDR3 length is 12 residues. The CDR3 bases are TGTGCCAGCAGTTACGGAGAGTATGGCTACACCTTC. As protein: CASSYGEYGYTF.

This clone appeared once. The gene calls are TRBV4-1 and TRBJ2-5, with TRBD2 identical over 11 bases. Germline trimming cut 4 bases from V and 0 bases from J; bases unmatched to any gene: 4. The CDR3 runs 16 residues. CDR1 and CDR2 from the germline V gene are MGHRA and YSYEKL. The CDR3 DNA follows: TGCGCCAGCAGCCGTAGCGGGGGGGCGTACCAAGAGACCCAGTACTTC. Its translation is CASSRSGGAYQETQYF.

V usage is TRBV2 and J usage is TRBJ1-1; D perhaps matches TRBD1 (6 bases). CDR3 length: 15 residues. The V and J ends lost 5 bases and 4 bases respectively, with 17 bases between them. In germline, CDR1 is SNHLY, CDR2 FYNNEI. CDR3 region: CASSYRDITATEAFF. For the CDR3, the DNA is TGTGCCAGCAGTTACCGGGACATAACGGCCACTGAAGCTTTCTTT.

The V and J genes are TRBV4-1 and TRBJ1-1, with a tentative D call TRBD1 (6 bases). Germline V gene sequence: CDR1 MGHRA, CDR2 YSYEKL. Trimming cost V 1 base and J 9 bases, with 30 bases left between them. The CDR3 spans 19 residues. CDR3 nucleotides: TGCGCCAGCAGCCAAGTGTCCCCGTATAGGGACACGGATGTCCGGCAAGCTTTCTTT. Its protein product is CASSQVSPYRDTDVRQAFF.

The V call is TRBV20-1, the J call TRBJ1-1; D may be TRBD1 (6 bases). V lost 3 bases and J lost 5, with 13 bases in between. Germline lookup yields CDR1 DFQATT and CDR2 SNEGSKA (reference sequence). There are 13 residues in the CDR3. CDR3 nucleotides: TGCAGTGCTAGTAAGGGGGTGGCAACTGAAGCTTTCTTT. It translates to CSASKGVATEAFF.

The rearrangement uses TRBV10-1 and TRBJ2-7, with D maybe TRBD2 (6 bases). The germline V and J ends were trimmed by 4 bases and 2 bases, with 12 bases remaining between them. The germline V gene encodes CDR1 WNHNN and CDR2 SYGVQD (reference sequence). The CDR3 totals 14 residues. The CDR3 region is CASSAGTGAYEQYF. CDR3 in DNA: TGCGCCAGCAGTGCTGGGACTGGTGCCTACGAGCAGTACTTC.

The CDR3 spells CASSSGAGQFHSGNTIYF. DNA of the CDR3: TGTGCCAGCAGCTCGGGGGCGGGACAGTTCCACTCTGGAAACACCATATATTTT. The V call is TRBV2, the J call TRBJ1-3; 7 nucleotides line up with TRBD1. V lost 6 bases to trimming and J lost 0 bases; unmatched junction nucleotides: 14. This CDR3 is built from 18 residues. CDR1 SNHLY and CDR2 FYNNEI come from the germline V gene. The full variable domain, completed using reference TRBV2 and TRBJ1-3, is EPEVTQTPSHQVTQMGQEVILRCVPISNHLYFYWYRQILGQKVEFLVSFYNNEISEKSEIFDDQFSVERPDGSNFTLKIRSTKLEDSAMYFCASSSGAGQFHSGNTIYFGEGSWLTVV.

The chain recombines TRBV3-1 (or the pseudogene TRBV3-2) with TRBJ1-2, with D uncertain. From germline, CDR1 is LGHDT and CDR2 YNNKEL (reference sequence). The CDR3 extends over 13 amino acids. V gave up 3 bases and J gave up 8 bases, with 13 bases separating them. The CDR3 loop reads CASSQGPRVGYTF. The CDR3 nucleotides read TGTGCCAGCAGCCAGGGCCCCAGAGTGGGCTACACCTTC.

The chain is built from TRBV5-1 and TRBJ1-4; 10 bases fit TRBD1. In germline, CDR1 is SGHRS, CDR2 YFSETQ. This CDR3 is 17 amino acids long. Losses at the gene ends were 5 bases for V and 8 bases for J; bases not matched to a gene: 15. The CDR3 bases are TGCGCCAGCAGTTCCGGGACAGGGGCAATTAGAAGGGAAAAACTGTTTTTT. This gives the protein CASSSGTGAIRREKLFF.

The CDR3 reads CASKGLAGSTDTQYF. The DNA of the CDR3 is TGTGCCAGTAAGGGACTAGCGGGAAGCACAGATACGCAGTATTTT. The chain links TRBV6-5 to TRBJ2-3; 13 nucleotides align to TRBD2. This CDR3 is 15 amino acids long. The ends lost 9 bases at V and 0 bases at J; junction bases unmatched: 3. The germline CDR1 and CDR2 sequences are MNHEY and SVGAGI.

The rearrangement joins TRBV5-4 to TRBJ2-1; TRBD2 agrees at 9 bases. The CDR3 sequence is 14 residues long. V lost 3 bases to trimming and J lost 6 bases; unmatched junction nucleotides: 4. Per germline, CDR1 SGHNT and CDR2 YYREEE (reference sequence). Here the CDR3 DNA reads TGTGCCAGCAGCTCCAGGCGGGGGGGCAATGAGCAGTTCTTC. This sequence encodes CASSSRRGGNEQFF.

This clone showed up just once. The chain recombines TRBV29-1 with TRBJ1-1; D call uncertain. Trimming took off 6 bases at V and 1 base at J, with 12 bases between the two ends. Germline V gene lookup returns CDR1 SQVTM and CDR2 ANQGSEA. The CDR3 runs 13 residues. The CDR3 nucleotides are TGCAGCGTACTCATTGAGAGGAACACTGAAGCTTTCTTT. Its translation: CSVLIERNTEAFF.

The rearrangement links TRBV3-1 (or the pseudogene TRBV3-2) to TRBJ2-3, with D possibly TRBD2 on 6 matching bases. The germline V gene has CDR1 LGHDT and CDR2 YNNKEL (reference sequence). This CDR3 comprises 13 residues. The V end was cut by 0 bases, the J end by 6 bases, with 7 bases between. CDR3 loop: CASSQERGDTQYF. The CDR3 bases are TGTGCCAGCAGCCAAGAACGGGGGGATACGCAGTATTTT.

The chain is built from TRBV9 and TRBJ1-2, with TRBD1 matching 10 bases. Germline loops: CDR1 SGDLS, CDR2 YYNGEE. The CDR3 is made up of 20 amino acids. Losses at the gene ends were 4 bases for V and 5 bases for J; bases not matched to a gene: 23. The CDR3 nucleotides are TGTGCCAGCAGCCCAGGCGTACTCACATATGACAGGGGGCGACCTTATGGCTACACCTTC. Amino acid sequence: CASSPGVLTYDRGRPYGYTF.

The chain employs TRBV7-6 and TRBJ2-2, with D maybe TRBD1 (5 bases). The CDR3 runs to 15 residues. From germline, CDR1 is SGHVS and CDR2 FNYEAQ. V gave up 0 bases and J gave up 1 base, with 6 bases separating them. CDR3 sequence reads: CASSLARENTGELFF. As DNA, the CDR3 is TGTGCCAGCAGCTTAGCCAGGGAGAACACCGGGGAGCTGTTTTTT.

The chain joins TRBV5-1 to TRBJ1-4; unclear D gene. V lost 0 bases and J lost 1, with 4 bases in between. The CDR3 contains 14 residues. CDR1 is SGHRS, CDR2 YFSETQ, per germline. CDR3: CASSLGRTNEKLFF. The CDR3 nucleotides are TGCGCCAGCAGCTTGGGCAGAACTAATGAAAAACTGTTTTTT.

This chain joins TRBV18 and TRBJ1-4, with a weak D call TRBD1 (6 bases). Germline V CDR1 and CDR2: KGHSH, LQKENI. Deletions cut 0 bases from V and 8 bases from J, with 13 bases between. The CDR3 length is 15 residues. DNA for the CDR3: TGTGCCAGCTCACCACCAGGGACACTGGGGGAAAAACTGTTTTTT. Encoded protein: CASSPPGTLGEKLFF.

V gene TRBV2 combines with J gene TRBJ1-3; 7 bases map to TRBD1. V was pared by 6 bases and J by 0 bases, with 5 bases of the junction left unmatched. This CDR3 has 15 residues. Per germline, CDR1 SNHLY and CDR2 FYNNEI. Here the CDR3 reads CASRPGQDSGNTIYF. The CDR3 nucleotides read TGTGCCAGCAGACCCGGACAGGACTCTGGAAACACCATATATTTT.